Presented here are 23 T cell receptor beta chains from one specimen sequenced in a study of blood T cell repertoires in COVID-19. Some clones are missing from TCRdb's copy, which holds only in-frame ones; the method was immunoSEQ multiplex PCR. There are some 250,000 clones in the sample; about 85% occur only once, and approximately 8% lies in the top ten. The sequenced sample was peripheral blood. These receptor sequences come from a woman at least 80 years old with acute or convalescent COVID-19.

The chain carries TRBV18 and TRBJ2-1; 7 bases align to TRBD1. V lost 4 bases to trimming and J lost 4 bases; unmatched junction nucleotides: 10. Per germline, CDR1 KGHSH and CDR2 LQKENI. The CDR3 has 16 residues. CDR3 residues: CASSQIRDSPYNEQFF. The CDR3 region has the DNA TGTGCCAGCTCACAAATCCGGGACAGCCCTTACAATGAGCAGTTCTTC.

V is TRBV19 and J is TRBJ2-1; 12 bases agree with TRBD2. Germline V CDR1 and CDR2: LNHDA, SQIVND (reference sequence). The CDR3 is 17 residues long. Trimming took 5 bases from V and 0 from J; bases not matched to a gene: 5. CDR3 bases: TGTGCCAGTAGTCTTACTAGCGGGGGGAGCTCCTACAATGAGCAGTTCTTC. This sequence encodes CASSLTSGGSSYNEQFF. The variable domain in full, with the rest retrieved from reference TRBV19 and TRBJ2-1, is DGGITQSPKYLFRKEGQNVTLSCEQNLNHDAMYWYRQDPGQGLRLIYYSQIVNDFQKGDIAEGYSVSREKKESFPLTVTSAQKNPTAFYLCASSLTSGGSSYNEQFFGPGTRLTVL.

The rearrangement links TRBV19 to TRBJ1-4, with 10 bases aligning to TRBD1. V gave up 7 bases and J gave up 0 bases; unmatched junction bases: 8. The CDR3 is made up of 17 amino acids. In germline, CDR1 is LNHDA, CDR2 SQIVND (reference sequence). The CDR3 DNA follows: TGTGCCAGTACGGGACAGGGGTTTTGGGCAACTAATGAAAAACTGTTTTTT. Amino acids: CASTGQGFWATNEKLFF.

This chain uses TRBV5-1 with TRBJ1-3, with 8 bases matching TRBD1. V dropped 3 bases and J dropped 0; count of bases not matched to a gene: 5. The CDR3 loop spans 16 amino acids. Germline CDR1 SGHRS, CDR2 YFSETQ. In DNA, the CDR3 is TGCGCCAGCAGCTGGGGACAGGCGAACTCTGGAAACACCATATATTTT. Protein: CASSWGQANSGNTIYF.

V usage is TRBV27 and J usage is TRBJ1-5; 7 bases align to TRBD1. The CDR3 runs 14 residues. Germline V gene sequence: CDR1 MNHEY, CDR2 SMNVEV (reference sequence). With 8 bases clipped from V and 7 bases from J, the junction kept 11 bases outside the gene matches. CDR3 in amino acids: CASRPTGDRQPQHF. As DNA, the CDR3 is TGTGCCAGCCGCCCAACAGGGGATCGGCAGCCCCAGCATTTT.

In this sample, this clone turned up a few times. CDR3 protein: CASGNREGSYEQYF. CDR3 in DNA: TGTGCCAGCGGAAACAGGGAGGGGTCCTACGAGCAGTACTTC. The chain links TRBV6-5 to TRBJ2-7, with D maybe TRBD2 (7 bases). The CDR3 runs to 14 residues. V was shortened by 8 bases and J by 1 base, with 15 bases between the two germline ends. From germline, CDR1 is MNHEY and CDR2 SVGAGI.

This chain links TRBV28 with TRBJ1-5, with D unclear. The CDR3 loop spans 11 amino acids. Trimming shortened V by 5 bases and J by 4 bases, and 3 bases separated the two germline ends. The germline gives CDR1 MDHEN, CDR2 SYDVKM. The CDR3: CASSTNQPQHF. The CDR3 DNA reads TGTGCCAGCAGTACTAATCAGCCCCAGCATTTT.

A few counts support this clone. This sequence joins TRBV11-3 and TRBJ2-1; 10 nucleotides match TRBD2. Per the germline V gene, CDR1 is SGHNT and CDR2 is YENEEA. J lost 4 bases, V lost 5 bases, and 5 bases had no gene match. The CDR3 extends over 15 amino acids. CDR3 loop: CASSPGLARYNEQFF. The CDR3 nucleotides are TGTGCCAGCAGCCCGGGACTAGCGAGGTACAATGAGCAGTTCTTC.

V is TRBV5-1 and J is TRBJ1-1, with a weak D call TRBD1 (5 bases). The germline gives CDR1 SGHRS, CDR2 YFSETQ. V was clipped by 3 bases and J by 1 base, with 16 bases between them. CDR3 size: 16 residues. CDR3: CASSSQRGGTNTEAFF. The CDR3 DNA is TGCGCCAGCAGCTCCCAGCGGGGGGGGACGAACACTGAAGCTTTCTTT.

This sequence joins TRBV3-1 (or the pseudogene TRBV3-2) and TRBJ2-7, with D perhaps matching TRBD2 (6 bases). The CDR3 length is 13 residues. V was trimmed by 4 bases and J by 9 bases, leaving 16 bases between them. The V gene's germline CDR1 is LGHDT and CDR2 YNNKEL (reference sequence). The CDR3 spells CASSRQGTGAQYF. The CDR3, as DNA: TGTGCCAGCAGCCGGCAGGGCACGGGAGCGCAGTACTTC.

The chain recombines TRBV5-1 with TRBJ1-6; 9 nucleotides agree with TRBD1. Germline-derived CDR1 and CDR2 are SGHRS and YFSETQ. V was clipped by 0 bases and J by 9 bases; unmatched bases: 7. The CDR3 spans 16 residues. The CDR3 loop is CASSLEAGQGISPLHF. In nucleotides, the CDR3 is TGCGCCAGCAGCTTGGAGGCGGGACAGGGTATTTCACCCCTCCACTTT.

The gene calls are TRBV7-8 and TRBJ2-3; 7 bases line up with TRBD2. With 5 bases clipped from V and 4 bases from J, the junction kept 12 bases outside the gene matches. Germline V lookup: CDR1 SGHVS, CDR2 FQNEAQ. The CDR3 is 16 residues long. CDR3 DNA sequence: TGTGCCAGCAGCCGACGGGAGGACGTTAGCGCAGATACGCAGTATTTT. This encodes CASSRREDVSADTQYF.

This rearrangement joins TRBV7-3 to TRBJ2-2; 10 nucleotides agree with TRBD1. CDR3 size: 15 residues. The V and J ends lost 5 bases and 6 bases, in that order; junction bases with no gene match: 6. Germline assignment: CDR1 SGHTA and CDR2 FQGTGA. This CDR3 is CASSARTGGPGELFF. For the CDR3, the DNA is TGTGCCAGCAGCGCCCGGACAGGGGGACCCGGGGAGCTGTTTTTT.

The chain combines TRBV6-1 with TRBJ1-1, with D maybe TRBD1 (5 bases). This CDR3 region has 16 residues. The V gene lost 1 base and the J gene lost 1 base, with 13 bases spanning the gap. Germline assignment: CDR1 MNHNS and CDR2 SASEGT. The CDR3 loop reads CASSEGYGGTNTEAFF. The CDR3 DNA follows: TGTGCCAGCAGTGAAGGGTACGGGGGGACGAACACTGAAGCTTTCTTT.

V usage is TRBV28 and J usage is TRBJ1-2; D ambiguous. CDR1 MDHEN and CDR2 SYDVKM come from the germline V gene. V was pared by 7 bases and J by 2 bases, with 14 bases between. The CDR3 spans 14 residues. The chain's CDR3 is CASTRSGGNYGYTF. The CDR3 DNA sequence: TGTGCCAGCACCCGTTCCGGAGGGAACTATGGCTACACCTTC.

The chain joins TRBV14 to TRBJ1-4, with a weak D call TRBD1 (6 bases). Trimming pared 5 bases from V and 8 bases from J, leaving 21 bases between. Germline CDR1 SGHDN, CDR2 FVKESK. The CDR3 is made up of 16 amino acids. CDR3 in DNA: TGTGCCAGCAGCGTATTGGGGGCACAGCCCCTAGAAAAACTGTTTTTT. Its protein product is CASSVLGAQPLEKLFF.

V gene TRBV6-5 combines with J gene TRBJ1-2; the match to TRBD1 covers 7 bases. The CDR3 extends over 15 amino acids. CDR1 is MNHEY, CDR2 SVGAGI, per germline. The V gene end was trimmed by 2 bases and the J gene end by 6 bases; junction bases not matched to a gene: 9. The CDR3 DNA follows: TGTGCCAGCAGTTACGCAGGGACAGACCCTAATGGCTACACCTTC. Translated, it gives CASSYAGTDPNGYTF.

Here the CDR3 DNA reads TGTGCCAGCAGTTTACTGAGCGGGGGGGGAACATATGAGCAGTTCTTC. Its translation is CASSLLSGGGTYEQFF. The V gene is TRBV27, the J gene TRBJ2-1, with 10 bases identical to TRBD2. V gave up 2 bases and J gave up 8 bases; unmatched junction bases: 9. Germline CDR1 and CDR2: MNHEY and SMNVEV (reference sequence). CDR3 length equals 16 residues.

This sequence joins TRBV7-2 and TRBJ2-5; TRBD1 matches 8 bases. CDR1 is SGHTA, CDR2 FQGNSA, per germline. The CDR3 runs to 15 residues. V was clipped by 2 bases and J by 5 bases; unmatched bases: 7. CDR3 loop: CASSLISGDRETQYF. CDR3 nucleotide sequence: TGTGCCAGCAGCTTAATTTCCGGGGACAGGGAGACCCAGTACTTC.

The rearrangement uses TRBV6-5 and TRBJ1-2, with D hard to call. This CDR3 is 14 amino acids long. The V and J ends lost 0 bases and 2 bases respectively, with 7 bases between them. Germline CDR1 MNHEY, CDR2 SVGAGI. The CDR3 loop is CASSYSTRNYGYTF. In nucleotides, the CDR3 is TGTGCCAGCAGTTACTCGACCAGGAACTATGGCTACACCTTC.

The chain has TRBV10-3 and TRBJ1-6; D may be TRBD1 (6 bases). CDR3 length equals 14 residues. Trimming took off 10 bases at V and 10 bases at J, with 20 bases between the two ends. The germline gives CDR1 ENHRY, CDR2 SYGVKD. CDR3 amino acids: CATGNEGERSPLHF. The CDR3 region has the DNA TGTGCCACCGGGAATGAGGGGGAACGATCACCCCTCCACTTT.

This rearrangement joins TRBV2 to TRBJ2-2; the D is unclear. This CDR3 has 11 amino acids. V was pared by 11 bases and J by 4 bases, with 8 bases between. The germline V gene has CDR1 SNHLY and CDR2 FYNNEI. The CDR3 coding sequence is TGTGCCGGCCAGGTCACCGGGGAGCTGTTTTTT. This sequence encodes CAGQVTGELFF.

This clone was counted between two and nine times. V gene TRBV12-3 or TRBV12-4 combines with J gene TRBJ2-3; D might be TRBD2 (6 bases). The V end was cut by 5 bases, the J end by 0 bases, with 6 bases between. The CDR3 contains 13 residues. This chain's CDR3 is CASSTSSTDTQYF. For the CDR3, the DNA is TGTGCCAGCAGTACTAGCAGCACAGATACGCAGTATTTT.